This T cell receptor beta chain comes out of a study of T cell responses to AZD1222 COVID-19 vaccine. Whole-study results and caveats: Sampling captured repertoires only after the peak T cell response. Reportedly, close to half of spike-specific TCRs are directed against unmutated variant regions.

Sequencing used immunoSEQ multiplex PCR; TCRdb keeps in-frame clones, though not all of them. The data hold some 140,000 clones, with around nine tenths observed a single time. On this clone itself: Its specificity is unknown.

Looked up from germline, CDR1 is MNHEY and CDR2 is SVGAGI. The CDR3 contains 13 residues. The trim removed 4 bases at V and 5 bases at J, leaving 5 bases unmatched. The sequencing used peripheral blood, collected on day 0 of AZD1222 vaccination. The clonotype was recovered from an adult in good health. The chain employs TRBV6-5 and TRBJ2-7; the match to TRBD2 covers 7 bases. The CDR3 region is CASSFPGGHEQYF. The CDR3 DNA sequence: TGTGCCAGCAGTTTCCCGGGAGGCCACGAGCAGTACTTC.